This TCR beta chain originates from a study of T cell responses to AZD1222 COVID-19 vaccine. Using immunoSEQ multiplex PCR, the repertoire was profiled, and TCRdb retains in-frame clones only, with some absent. The sample holds 100,000 to 150,000 clones; about nine tenths are singletons and the top ten take 7.5% to 8%. Sequences were derived from peripheral blood, sampled on day 0 of AZD1222 vaccination. This receptor was identified in an adult in good health.

CDR3 bases: TGCAGCGTTGCAGGGACAGGGGGCGCAGGGAGGGTCTACGAGCAGTACTTC. This gives the protein CSVAGTGGAGRVYEQYF. V and J are TRBV29-1 and TRBJ2-7; 12 bases agree with TRBD1. The V gene end was trimmed by 4 bases and the J gene end by 3 bases; junction bases not matched to a gene: 13. The CDR3 runs 17 residues. Germline V gene sequence: CDR1 SQVTM, CDR2 ANQGSEA.